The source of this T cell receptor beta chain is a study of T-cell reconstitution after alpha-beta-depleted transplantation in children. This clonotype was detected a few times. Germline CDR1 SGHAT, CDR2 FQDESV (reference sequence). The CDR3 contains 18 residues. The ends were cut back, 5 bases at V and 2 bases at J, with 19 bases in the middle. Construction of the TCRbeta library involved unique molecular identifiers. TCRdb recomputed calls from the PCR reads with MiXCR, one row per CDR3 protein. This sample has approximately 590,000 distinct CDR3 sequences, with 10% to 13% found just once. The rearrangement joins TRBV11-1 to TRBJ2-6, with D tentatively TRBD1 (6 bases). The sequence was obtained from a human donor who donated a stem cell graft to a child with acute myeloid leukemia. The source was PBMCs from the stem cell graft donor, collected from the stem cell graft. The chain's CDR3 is CASSAKIKQGPGANVLTF. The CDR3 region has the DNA TGTGCCAGCAGCGCAAAGATTAAACAGGGCCCTGGGGCCAACGTCCTGACTTTC.